The 25 T cell receptor beta chains given below trace back to one sample, sequenced in a study of T cell responses to AZD1222 COVID-19 vaccine. Assay: immunoSEQ multiplex PCR; the TCRdb copy retains only in-frame clones and omits some. The sample includes some 150,000 clones, approximately 85% of them seen just once. Sample: peripheral blood, taken 28 days after the second dose of the MenACWY control vaccine. The receptors derive from an adult who received the MenACWY meningococcal vaccine as a control.

The rearrangement joins TRBV13 to TRBJ2-5; 10 bases align to TRBD2. The CDR3 extends over 17 amino acids. In germline, CDR1 is PRHDT, CDR2 FYEKMQ (reference sequence). V trimming: 5 bases; J trimming: 4 bases; junction bases outside the gene matches: 13. Here the CDR3 DNA reads TGTGCCAGCAGCCCCCGGGGTAGCGGGAGGCGGGGAGAGACCCAGTACTTC. This encodes CASSPRGSGRRGETQYF.

The rearrangement uses TRBV25-1 and TRBJ1-6; D possibly corresponds to TRBD1 (5 bases). This CDR3 is 14 amino acids long. V lost 8 bases and J 3 bases, leaving 11 bases between the germline ends. Germline CDR1 is MGHDK and CDR2 is SYGVNS. In nucleotides, the CDR3 is TGTGCCAGCTCGACAGCTTTCTATAATTCACCCCTCCACTTT. This codes for CASSTAFYNSPLHF.

This clone was seen a handful of times. This chain connects TRBV11-2 to TRBJ1-1; D is unresolved. Germline V gene sequence: CDR1 SGHAT, CDR2 FQNNGV. The CDR3 spans 14 residues. V was pared by 5 bases and J by 3 bases, with 13 bases between. The CDR3 region is CASSPLQPYTEAFF. The CDR3 DNA follows: TGTGCCAGCAGCCCGCTCCAGCCCTACACTGAAGCTTTCTTT. Combining the CDR3 with reference TRBV11-2 and TRBJ1-1 gives the whole variable domain EAGVAQSPRYKIIEKRQSVAFWCNPISGHATLYWYQQILGQGPKLLIQFQNNGVVDDSQLPKDRFSAERLKGVDSTLKIQPAKLEDSAVYLCASSPLQPYTEAFFGQGTRLTVV.

The chain is built from TRBV28 and TRBJ1-6; maybe TRBD1 (6 bases). The V end was cut by 5 bases, the J end by 3 bases, with 23 bases between. Germline assignment: CDR1 MDHEN and CDR2 SYDVKM. The CDR3 consists of 19 residues. The CDR3 nucleotides read TGTGCCAGCAGTACTTTGGACAGCCGGGAGGGGGGCTATAATTCACCCCTCCACTTT. Protein product: CASSTLDSREGGYNSPLHF.

V gene TRBV10-1 combines with J gene TRBJ1-6; D is uncertain. CDR3 length: 15 residues. The V gene lost 5 bases and the J gene lost 10 bases, with 18 bases spanning the gap. Germline loops: CDR1 WNHNN, CDR2 SYGVQD (reference sequence). The CDR3 protein is CASSPQAGFGSPLHF. CDR3 DNA: TGCGCCAGCAGTCCTCAGGCCGGGTTTGGATCACCCCTCCACTTT.

The rearrangement joins TRBV5-5 to TRBJ2-1; TRBD1 matches 7 bases. This CDR3 contains 16 residues. Germline V gene data show CDR1 as SGHKS and CDR2 as YYEKEE (reference sequence). The V and J ends lost 0 bases and 3 bases, in that order; junction bases with no gene match: 6. The CDR3 DNA reads as TGTGCCAGCAGCTTGGAGGTCAGGGGGTACTACAATGAGCAGTTCTTC. Encoded protein: CASSLEVRGYYNEQFF.

The chain joins TRBV7-8 to TRBJ1-2, with no clear D. V gave up 2 bases and J gave up 4 bases, with 8 bases separating them. The germline V gene encodes CDR1 SGHVS and CDR2 FQNEAQ. CDR3 length equals 13 residues. CDR3 loop: CASSLTDSYGYTF. DNA for the CDR3: TGTGCCAGCAGCTTAACCGATAGCTATGGCTACACCTTC.

This clone occurred once. The CDR3: CASSSLGTIEKLFF. The CDR3 DNA follows: TGTGCCAGCAGTTCTTTGGGGACAATTGAAAAACTGTTTTTT. This rearrangement joins TRBV28 to TRBJ1-4; D possibly corresponds to TRBD1 (6 bases). The CDR3 extends over 14 amino acids. The V end was cut by 4 bases, the J end by 7 bases, with 13 bases between. Germline lookup yields CDR1 MDHEN and CDR2 SYDVKM.

A word on this clone: Because the CDR3's place on the DNA is in doubt, the DNA is left out and the CDR3 is given as listed by TCRdb. The chain recombines TRBV28 with TRBJ1-4. The CDR3 has 12 amino acids, counting both end residues. Per germline, CDR1 MDHEN and CDR2 SYDVKM. CDR3 sequence reads: CASSFWRGWLFF.

This chain connects TRBV5-6 to TRBJ1-1; D remains unclear. CDR3 length: 12 amino acids. V was pared by 1 base and J by 5 bases, with 6 bases between. CDR1 and CDR2 from the germline V gene are SGHDT and YYEEEE. The CDR3 is CASSLIGTEAFF. The DNA for the CDR3 is TGTGCCAGCAGCTTGATAGGGACTGAAGCTTTCTTT.

V and J are TRBV6-6 and TRBJ2-1, with TRBD1 identical over 9 bases. The V gene end was trimmed by 8 bases and the J gene end by 6 bases; junction bases not matched to a gene: 5. This CDR3 is 13 amino acids long. CDR1 is MNHNY, CDR2 SVGAGI, per germline (reference sequence). The CDR3 sequence: CASSTGGPNEQFF. CDR3 nucleotides: TGTGCCAGCTCAACAGGGGGCCCCAATGAGCAGTTCTTC.

The chain links TRBV19 to TRBJ2-1, with 7 bases fitting TRBD1. The CDR3 has 14 residues. V gave up 4 bases and J gave up 8 bases; unmatched junction bases: 8. The germline CDR1 and CDR2 sequences are LNHDA and SQIVND (reference sequence). CDR3 sequence reads: CASSTRQGTDEQFF. CDR3 bases: TGTGCCAGTAGTACAAGACAGGGAACAGATGAGCAGTTCTTC.

J is TRBJ2-7 and V is TRBV25-1; D is unclear. V lost 3 bases and J 2 bases, leaving 8 bases between the germline ends. Germline assignment: CDR1 MGHDK and CDR2 SYGVNS. The CDR3 runs 13 residues. The CDR3 protein is CASSDKGTYEQYF. The CDR3 DNA is TGTGCCAGCAGTGATAAGGGTACCTACGAGCAGTACTTC.

V is TRBV9 and J is TRBJ1-5; D remains unclear. Germline CDR1 reads SGDLS; CDR2 reads YYNGEE. Deletions cut 10 bases from V and 0 bases from J, with 23 bases between. The CDR3 contains 17 residues. The CDR3 nucleotides read TGTGCCCAGATCCTCCTTTTAGAGACATATAGCAATCAGCCCCAGCATTTT. Its translation is CAQILLLETYSNQPQHF.

V is TRBV10-2 and J is TRBJ2-3, with TRBD2 matching 13 bases. The CDR3 has 18 amino acids. J lost 0 bases, V lost 4 bases, and 7 bases had no gene match. Germline loops: CDR1 WSHSY, CDR2 SAAADI. This chain's CDR3 is CASSALAGGPTSTDTQYF. CDR3 bases: TGCGCCAGCAGTGCACTAGCGGGGGGGCCCACTAGCACAGATACGCAGTATTTT.

CDR3 loop: CASSALGVPNTGELFF. CDR3 DNA sequence: TGTGCCAGCAGCGCCCTCGGGGTTCCGAACACCGGGGAGCTGTTTTTT. The chain uses TRBV7-8 and TRBJ2-2; possibly TRBD2 for D (5 bases). Germline lookup yields CDR1 SGHVS and CDR2 FQNEAQ. This CDR3 is built from 16 residues. V gave up 5 bases and J gave up 0 bases, with 13 bases separating them.

This chain uses TRBV19 with TRBJ2-4, with unresolved D. Germline loops: CDR1 LNHDA, CDR2 SQIVND (reference sequence). Trimming removed 4 bases from V and 0 bases from J, with 13 bases in between. This CDR3 is 16 amino acids long. The CDR3 nucleotides read TGTGCCAGTAGTAACGCCTTCAGGCTAGCCAAAAACATTCAGTACTTC. Protein: CASSNAFRLAKNIQYF. The whole variable domain, filled in from reference TRBV19 and TRBJ2-4, reads DGGITQSPKYLFRKEGQNVTLSCEQNLNHDAMYWYRQDPGQGLRLIYYSQIVNDFQKGDIAEGYSVSREKKESFPLTVTSAQKNPTAFYLCASSNAFRLAKNIQYFGAGTRLSVL.

The chain links TRBV5-1 to TRBJ2-1, with 8 bases that match TRBD2. This CDR3 spans 17 amino acids. Germline-derived CDR1 and CDR2 are SGHRS and YFSETQ. The V and J ends lost 4 bases and 4 bases, in that order; junction bases with no gene match: 13. The DNA for the CDR3 is TGCGCCAGCAGCCCTCTTTCTGGCGGGGGGTTATACAATGAGCAGTTCTTC. Translation: CASSPLSGGGLYNEQFF.

The gene calls are TRBV5-1 and TRBJ1-1; the D gene is possibly TRBD1 (6 bases). The CDR3 extends over 13 amino acids. V shed 0 bases and J shed 10 bases, with 13 bases lying between them. The germline V gene has CDR1 SGHRS and CDR2 YFSETQ. CDR3 residues: CASSLEWDKGAFF. In nucleotides, the CDR3 is TGCGCCAGCAGCTTGGAATGGGACAAGGGAGCTTTCTTT.

The CDR3 spells CASSPRTRTDTQYF. The CDR3 nucleotides read TGTGCCAGCAGTCCCCGGACTAGGACAGATACGCAGTATTTT. The chain uses TRBV6-4 and TRBJ2-3; 7 bases map to TRBD2. The germline CDR1 and CDR2 sequences are MRHNA and SNTAGT. CDR3 size: 14 residues. V shed 5 bases, J shed 3 bases, and the junction held 5 bases outside the gene matches.

The chain has TRBV7-2 and TRBJ2-3; tentatively, D is TRBD2 (6 bases). Germline loops: CDR1 SGHTA, CDR2 FQGNSA. The CDR3 has 14 amino acids. V shed 6 bases and J shed 4 bases, with 14 bases lying between them. DNA of the CDR3: TGTGCCAGCAGTGGGGACTCCTTCGCAGATACGCAGTATTTT. Translation: CASSGDSFADTQYF.

This chain uses TRBV5-6 with TRBJ2-7; 7 nucleotides match TRBD1. Per the germline V gene, CDR1 is SGHDT and CDR2 is YYEEEE. V gave up 6 bases and J gave up 6 bases; unmatched junction bases: 12. The CDR3 covers 14 residues. Here the CDR3 DNA reads TGTGCCAGCACCGATGAGACAGGGTTTGCCGAGCAGTACTTC. Encoded protein: CASTDETGFAEQYF.

The CDR3 loop is CASRPGKSSTDTQYF. As DNA, the CDR3 is TGTGCCAGCAGACCAGGGAAATCTAGCACAGATACGCAGTATTTT. The J gene is TRBJ2-3, the V gene TRBV6-4; tentative D call: TRBD1 (5 bases). Germline CDR1 reads MRHNA; CDR2 reads SNTAGT. The CDR3 consists of 15 residues. The ends were cut back, 6 bases at V and 0 bases at J, with 13 bases in the middle.

The chain combines TRBV12-3 or TRBV12-4 with TRBJ1-2, with D unresolved. The V end lost 6 bases, the J end lost 0 bases, and 8 bases lay between the germline ends. The CDR3 contains 13 residues. This CDR3 is CASRDRANYGYTF. The CDR3 DNA is TGTGCCAGCAGGGACCGAGCTAACTATGGCTACACCTTC.

This clone was picked up a small number of times. The chain has TRBV6-1 and TRBJ1-6, with 7 bases matching TRBD1. Germline V gives CDR1 MNHNS, CDR2 SASEGT. Losses at the gene ends were 4 bases for V and 0 bases for J; bases not matched to a gene: 9. This CDR3 comprises 18 residues. The CDR3 loop is CASSAPPRGGSYNSPLHF. For the CDR3, the DNA is TGTGCCAGCAGTGCGCCCCCCAGGGGGGGCTCCTATAATTCACCCCTCCACTTT.